This paragraph reports one T cell receptor beta chain. Its antigen is unknown. No base quality information exists; no much larger clone differs at one position. The CDR3 spans 14 residues, from the cysteine through the phenylalanine. The only DNA kept is the CDR3, 42 bases in frame from the first base. According to the germline V gene, CDR1 reads SGHTA and CDR2 reads FQGNSA. At the junction V is shortened by 5 bases and J by 7 bases; bases outside the gene matches: 8. The source of the sample is a study of T cells in narcolepsy (dated by TCRdb to between 2018 and 2020). Regarding the study in general: Patients with narcolepsy type 1 or type 2 (NT1, NT2) and healthy control donors were enrolled in the study. To look for autoreactive T cells in narcolepsy patients that target self-antigens of hypocretin neurons (hypocretin, TRIB2), the study used TCR Vbeta sequencing to follow clonotypes in blood and CSF.

Memory CD4+ T cells were sorted ex vivo from peripheral blood of narcolepsy patients and healthy controls for TCR Vbeta sequencing. The library was produced with the immunoSEQ multiplex PCR assay. Not all clones reach the TCRdb copy of this immuneACCESS table, which keeps in-frame sequences only. Checked studies attribute under half of the gap to unresolved V genes and leave the rest unexplained. The sample profile shows about 35,000 clones; approximately 90% of them were found once. The ten largest make up 0.83% of the sample. The investigation overall reported the following: Autoreactive clonotypes were reported to be detected serially in the blood of the same patients and of different patients, but not in the blood of healthy controls. Numbers of sequenced blood memory CD4+ clonotypes were comparable, with averages of approximately 40,000 in patients and 30,000 to 35,000 in controls. Plots that compared CSF and blood CD4+ T cell clonotypes from the same patient highlighted HCRT-specific and TRIB2-specific autoreactive clonotypes. No sequences matching autoreactive T cell clones were contained in some blood memory CD4+ repertoires from patients and controls.

The chain uses TRBV7-2 and TRBJ2-1; 7 bases in between match TRBD2. This TCR derives from a human donor with narcolepsy. Sequences were obtained from CD45RA- memory CD4+ T cells from PBMCs. The cell subset or site label of this sample denotes: memory T cells sorted ex vivo from peripheral blood. The CDR3 region reads CASSPGLVQNEQFF. The bases read TGTGCCAGCAGCCCCGGACTAGTTCAGAATGAGCAGTTCTTC. When the CDR3 is completed using the reference TRBV7-2 and TRBJ2-1 genes on either side, the full variable domain is GAGVSQSPSNKVTEKGKDVELRCDPISGHTALYWYRQSLGQGLEFLIYFQGNSAPDKSGLPSDRFSAERTGGSVSTLTIQRTQQEDSAVYLCASSPGLVQNEQFFGPGTRLTVL.